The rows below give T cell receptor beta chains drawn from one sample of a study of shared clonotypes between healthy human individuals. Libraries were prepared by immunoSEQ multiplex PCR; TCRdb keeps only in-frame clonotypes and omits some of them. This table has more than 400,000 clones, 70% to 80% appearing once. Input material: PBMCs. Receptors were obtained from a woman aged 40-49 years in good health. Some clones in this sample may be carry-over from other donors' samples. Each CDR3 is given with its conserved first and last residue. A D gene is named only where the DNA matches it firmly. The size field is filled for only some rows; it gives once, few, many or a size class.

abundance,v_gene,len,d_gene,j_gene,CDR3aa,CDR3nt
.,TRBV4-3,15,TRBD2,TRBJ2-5,CASSQGPGGLETQYF,TGCGCCAGCAGCCAAGGACCGGGAGGGCTAGAGACCCAGTACTTC
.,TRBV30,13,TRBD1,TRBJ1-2,CAWSVKGASGYTF,TGTGCCTGGAGTGTTAAGGGGGCGAGTGGCTACACCTTC
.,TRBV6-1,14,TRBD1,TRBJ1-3,CASRRTGTGNTIYF,TGTGCCAGCAGGCGGACAGGGACTGGAAACACCATATATTTT
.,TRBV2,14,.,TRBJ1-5,CASSGESGNQPQHF,TGTGCCAGCAGTGGAGAGAGTGGCAATCAGCCCCAGCATTTT
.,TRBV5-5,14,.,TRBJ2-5,CASSLWTEQETQYF,TGTGCCAGCAGCCTGTGGACGGAGCAAGAGACCCAGTACTTC
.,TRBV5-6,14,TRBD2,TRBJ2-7,CASNLRAGEGEQYF,TGTGCCAGCAACTTGCGAGCGGGAGAGGGCGAGCAGTACTTC
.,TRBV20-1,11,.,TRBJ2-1,CSAGLSNEQFF,TGCAGTGCTGGGCTTTCCAATGAGCAGTTCTTC
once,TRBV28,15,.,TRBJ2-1,CASSPAGAAGNEQFF,TGTGCCAGCAGTCCAGCCGGAGCCGCAGGCAATGAGCAGTTCTTC
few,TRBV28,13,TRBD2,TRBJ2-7,CASSLGTSGREYF,TGTGCCAGCAGTTTAGGGACTAGCGGGAGGGAGTACTTC
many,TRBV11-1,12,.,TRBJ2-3,CASSAGQRTQYF,TGTGCCAGCAGCGCGGGACAGAGGACGCAGTATTTT
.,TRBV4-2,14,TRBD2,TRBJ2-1,CASSPTSGRNEQFF,TGTGCCAGCAGCCCCACTAGCGGGAGAAATGAGCAGTTCTTC
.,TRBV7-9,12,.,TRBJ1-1,CASSYGGGAAFF,TGTGCCAGCAGCTACGGCGGTGGGGCAGCTTTCTTT
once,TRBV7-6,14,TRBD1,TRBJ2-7,CASSQPGQNYEQYF,TGTGCCAGCAGCCAACCGGGACAGAACTACGAGCAGTACTTC
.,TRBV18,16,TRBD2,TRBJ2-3,CASSPPGLAGGDTQYF,TGTGCCAGCTCACCACCCGGACTAGCGGGAGGAGATACGCAGTATTTT
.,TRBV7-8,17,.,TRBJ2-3,CASSLALRERGTDTQYF,TGTGCCAGCAGCTTGGCCTTACGGGAGCGGGGCACAGATACGCAGTATTTT
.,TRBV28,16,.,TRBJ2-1,CASSPERGSYYNEQFF,TGTGCCAGCAGCCCCGAAAGGGGTTCCTACTACAATGAGCAGTTCTTC
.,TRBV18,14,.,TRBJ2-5,CASSNRVGQETQYF,TGTGCCAGCTCCAACAGGGTTGGGCAAGAGACCCAGTACTTC
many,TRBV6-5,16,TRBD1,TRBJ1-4,CASSYSSGTGIEKLFF,TGTGCCAGCAGTTACTCGTCCGGGACAGGGATTGAAAAACTGTTTTTT
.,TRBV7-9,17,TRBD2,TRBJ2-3,CASSLEGLAGDTDTQYF,TGTGCCAGCAGCTTAGAGGGCCTAGCGGGAGATACAGATACGCAGTATTTT
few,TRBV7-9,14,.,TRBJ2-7,CASSLGGSRYEQYF,TGTGCCAGCAGCTTAGGAGGGAGCAGGTACGAGCAGTACTTC
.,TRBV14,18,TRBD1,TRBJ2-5,CASSRTGGELRPRETQYF,TGTGCCAGCAGCCGGACAGGGGGCGAATTGAGGCCTCGAGAGACCCAGTACTTC
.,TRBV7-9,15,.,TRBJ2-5,CASSFRTAEGGTQYF,TGTGCCAGCAGCTTCAGAACGGCGGAGGGCGGGACCCAGTACTTC
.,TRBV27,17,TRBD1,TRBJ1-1,CASSPGQGVRLSTEAFF,TGTGCCAGCAGTCCAGGACAGGGAGTGAGACTAAGCACTGAAGCTTTCTTT
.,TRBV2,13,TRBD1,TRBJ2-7,CASLGTGAYEQYF,TGTGCCAGCCTCGGGACAGGAGCCTACGAGCAGTACTTC
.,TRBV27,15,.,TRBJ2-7,CASRGDPSAAYEQYF,TGTGCCAGCAGGGGAGATCCTAGCGCAGCCTACGAGCAGTACTTC
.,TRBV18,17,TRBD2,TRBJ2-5,CASSPGTSGDPRETQYF,TGTGCCAGCTCACCCGGGACTAGCGGGGACCCCCGAGAGACCCAGTACTTC
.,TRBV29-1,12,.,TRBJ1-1,CNVERVSTEAFF,TGCAACGTTGAACGGGTCAGCACCGAAGCTTTCTTT
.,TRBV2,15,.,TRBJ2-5,CASTLTGELLGTQYF,TGTGCCAGCACCCTGACAGGCGAGCTACTAGGGACCCAGTACTTC
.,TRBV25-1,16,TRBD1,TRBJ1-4,CASSRFGQGRKEKLFF,TGTGCCAGCAGTCGCTTCGGACAGGGGCGGAAGGAAAAACTGTTTTTT
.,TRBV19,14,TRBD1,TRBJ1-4,CASSRTGLNEKLFF,TGTGCCAGTAGTCGGACAGGCCTTAATGAAAAACTGTTTTTT
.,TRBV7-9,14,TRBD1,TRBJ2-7,CASSRPTGTYEQYF,TGTGCCAGCAGCCGTCCGACAGGGACCTACGAGCAGTACTTC
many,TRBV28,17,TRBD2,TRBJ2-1,CASRRYLGLAGDNEQFF,TGTGCCAGCAGGAGATACTTGGGACTAGCGGGCGACAATGAGCAGTTCTTC
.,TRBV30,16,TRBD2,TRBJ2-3,CAWKRRPAGAGDTQYF,TGTGCCTGGAAGCGTCGCCCAGCGGGAGCGGGAGATACGCAGTATTTT